These T cell receptor beta chains were read from a single sample in a study of shared clonotypes between healthy human individuals. Only in-frame clones appear in the TCRdb table, and some are missing; sequencing was by immunoSEQ multiplex PCR. The sample records about 520,000 clones, roughly 95% being singletons. Sequenced input: naive CD4+ T cells sorted from blood. The receptors here all came from a woman aged 30 to 39 in good health. Both conserved end residues are part of each CDR3. The D gene is left open where the match is weak. Expanded clones are given a class, and other clones once, few, many or no size at all.

size,J,D,V,CDR3,DNA
.,TRBJ1-1,.,TRBV5-1,CASSLATVNTEAFF,TGCGCCAGCAGCTTGGCTACAGTGAACACTGAAGCTTTCTTT
.,TRBJ1-5,.,TRBV6-5,CASRPTLSNQPQHF,TGTGCCAGCAGACCGACCCTTTCCAATCAGCCCCAGCATTTT
.,TRBJ2-2,.,TRBV10-1,CASSERATGELFF,TGCGCCAGCAGTGAGAGGGCCACCGGGGAGCTGTTTTTT
.,TRBJ1-1,TRBD1,TRBV28,CASSPGTGASTEAFF,TGTGCCAGCAGTCCCGGGACAGGGGCGAGCACTGAAGCTTTCTTT
.,TRBJ1-5,.,TRBV28,CASSPQPQHF,TGTGCCAGCAGCCCCCAGCCCCAGCATTTT
.,TRBJ2-2,.,TRBV30,CAWSVHQGNTGELFF,TGTGCCTGGAGTGTACACCAGGGGAACACCGGGGAGCTGTTTTTT
few,TRBJ2-7,TRBD2,TRBV28,CASSPGLAGNEQYF,TGTGCCAGCAGTCCGGGACTAGCGGGCAACGAGCAGTACTTC
.,TRBJ2-7,.,TRBV28,CASSPPRVSYEQYF,TGTGCCAGCAGCCCCCCCCGAGTATCCTACGAGCAGTACTTC
.,TRBJ2-7,.,TRBV5-1,CASSLDRSTSYEQYF,TGCGCCAGCAGCTTGGACAGGAGCACGTCCTACGAGCAGTACTTC
.,TRBJ1-2,.,TRBV28,CASSLKTNYGYTF,TGTGCCAGCAGTTTAAAAACTAACTATGGCTACACCTTC
.,TRBJ1-4,.,TRBV6-1,CASTQGFTNEKLFF,TGTGCCAGCACCCAGGGCTTTACCAATGAAAAACTGTTTTTT
.,TRBJ2-5,.,TRBV5-1,CASSLVGGEETQYF,TGCGCCAGCAGCTTGGTGGGGGGCGAAGAGACCCAGTACTTC
.,TRBJ2-1,.,TRBV13,CASSLGDYSYNEQFF,TGTGCCAGCAGCTTAGGGGACTATTCCTACAATGAGCAGTTCTTC
.,TRBJ1-1,TRBD1,TRBV23-1,CASSRWKGARNTEAFF,TGCGCCAGCAGTCGCTGGAAGGGGGCCCGCAACACTGAAGCTTTCTTT
.,TRBJ1-5,.,TRBV19,CASSIGDRSRPQHF,TGTGCCAGTAGTATAGGAGACAGATCGAGGCCCCAGCATTTT
.,TRBJ1-6,TRBD1,TRBV7-9,CAAQGVNSPLHF,TGTGCCGCTCAGGGGGTAAATTCACCCCTCCACTTT
.,TRBJ2-3,TRBD1,TRBV6-5,CASSRQGSDTQYF,TGTGCCAGCAGCAGACAGGGGTCAGATACGCAGTATTTT
.,TRBJ1-5,.,TRBV28,CASSSGTLRQPQHF,TGTGCCAGCAGTTCCGGGACTTTGCGTCAGCCCCAGCATTTT
.,TRBJ1-1,.,TRBV19,CASSSTGDTEAFF,TGTGCCAGTAGTTCTACAGGAGACACTGAAGCTTTCTTT
.,TRBJ1-5,TRBD1,TRBV5-1,CASSLGQGAGQPQHF,TGCGCCAGCAGCTTGGGACAGGGGGCAGGTCAGCCCCAGCATTTT
.,TRBJ2-7,TRBD1,TRBV27,CASSLSQGAPFEQYF,TGTGCCAGCAGTTTATCCCAGGGGGCACCCTTTGAGCAGTACTTC
.,TRBJ2-2,.,TRBV28,CASSPLGRGREELFF,TGTGCCAGCAGTCCCCTTGGGCGGGGCAGGGAGGAGCTGTTTTTT
.,TRBJ2-1,.,TRBV28,CASSLPGGPYNEQFF,TGTGCCAGCAGTTTACCAGGAGGGCCCTACAATGAGCAGTTCTTC
.,TRBJ1-1,TRBD1,TRBV7-9,CASSLTGANTEAFF,TGTGCCAGCAGCTTAACAGGGGCGAACACTGAAGCTTTCTTT
.,TRBJ2-5,TRBD2,TRBV7-9,CASSTGLAEQYF,TGTGCCAGCAGCACGGGACTAGCGGAACAGTACTTC
.,TRBJ1-1,.,TRBV27,CASSFSPNTEAFF,TGTGCCAGCAGTTTTAGCCCGAACACTGAAGCTTTCTTT
.,TRBJ2-5,.,TRBV7-2,CASSLGTIQETQYF,TGTGCCAGCAGCTTAGGGACGATACAAGAGACCCAGTACTTC
.,TRBJ1-4,.,TRBV7-9,CASSLDFSSELFF,TGTGCCAGCAGCTTAGATTTTAGCAGTGAACTGTTTTTT
.,TRBJ1-2,.,TRBV27,CASRSGGVFLSSGYTF,TGTGCCAGCCGCTCCGGTGGCGTTTTCCTTTCGAGTGGCTACACCTTC
once,TRBJ2-7,.,TRBV28,CASSLRDASSYEQYF,TGTGCCAGCAGTTTGAGGGATGCAAGCTCCTACGAGCAGTACTTC
.,TRBJ2-3,.,TRBV2,CASSDVLVGTQYF,TGTGCCAGCAGTGACGTATTGGTGGGTACGCAGTATTTT
once,TRBJ2-7,TRBD1,TRBV6-5,CASSYETGNEQYF,TGTGCCAGCAGTTACGAGACAGGGAACGAGCAGTACTTC
.,TRBJ2-5,.,TRBV9,CASSRRASGDQETQYF,TGTGCCAGCAGCCGTAGGGCGAGCGGAGATCAAGAGACCCAGTACTTC
.,TRBJ1-1,.,TRBV7-8,CASSFTNTEAFF,TGTGCCAGCAGCTTTACGAACACTGAAGCTTTCTTT
.,TRBJ1-1,TRBD1,TRBV28,CASRPTPSRGMNTEAFF,TGTGCCAGCAGACCGACTCCATCCAGGGGGATGAACACTGAAGCTTTCTTT
.,TRBJ2-4,.,TRBV7-2,CASSFSAKNIQYF,TGTGCCAGCAGCTTCAGCGCCAAAAACATTCAGTACTTC
.,TRBJ2-1,TRBD2,TRBV7-2,CASSPSMAGGHNEQFF,TGTGCCAGCAGCCCAAGTATGGCGGGAGGCCACAATGAGCAGTTCTTC
.,TRBJ2-7,TRBD2,TRBV19,CASSRLASGASSYEQYF,TGTGCCAGTAGTAGGCTGGCTAGCGGGGCGAGCTCCTACGAGCAGTACTTC
.,TRBJ2-2,.,TRBV9,CASSVQDTGELFF,TGTGCCAGCAGCGTTCAAGACACCGGGGAGCTGTTTTTT
.,TRBJ2-7,.,TRBV11-1,CASTKTGQGTSEQYF,TGTGCCAGCACCAAAACAGGTCAGGGAACGAGCGAGCAGTACTTC
.,TRBJ1-5,.,TRBV9,CASSVGVAGQPQHF,TGTGCCAGCAGCGTAGGGGTGGCAGGGCAGCCCCAGCATTTT
.,TRBJ2-3,.,TRBV29-1,CSGKGLLDTQYF,TGCAGCGGGAAGGGACTCCTAGATACGCAGTATTTT
.,TRBJ2-7,.,TRBV2,CASSASGISYEQYF,TGTGCCAGCAGCGCGAGTGGGATATCCTACGAGCAGTACTTC
.,TRBJ2-4,TRBD2,TRBV2,CASSGNPGGSKGIQYF,TGTGCCAGCAGTGGAAACCCGGGAGGGTCAAAAGGGATTCAGTACTTC
.,TRBJ2-2,.,TRBV7-3,CASSGSTGELFF,TGTGCCAGCAGCGGCTCCACCGGGGAGCTGTTTTTT
.,TRBJ1-4,TRBD1,TRBV7-9,CASSSRDRSRWGEKLFF,TGTGCCAGCAGTTCCCGGGACAGATCCCGATGGGGTGAAAAACTGTTTTTT
.,TRBJ2-7,TRBD1,TRBV6-5,CASSTLNRGLNEQYF,TGTGCCAGCAGTACCTTGAACAGGGGGCTAAACGAGCAGTACTTC
.,TRBJ2-7,TRBD2,TRBV28,CASSLGLAGGLVQYF,TGTGCCAGCAGTCTCGGACTAGCGGGGGGGCTTGTGCAGTACTTC
.,TRBJ2-1,TRBD2,TRBV11-1,CASSLALAGGNEQFF,TGTGCCAGCAGCTTAGCGCTAGCGGGGGGCAATGAGCAGTTCTTC